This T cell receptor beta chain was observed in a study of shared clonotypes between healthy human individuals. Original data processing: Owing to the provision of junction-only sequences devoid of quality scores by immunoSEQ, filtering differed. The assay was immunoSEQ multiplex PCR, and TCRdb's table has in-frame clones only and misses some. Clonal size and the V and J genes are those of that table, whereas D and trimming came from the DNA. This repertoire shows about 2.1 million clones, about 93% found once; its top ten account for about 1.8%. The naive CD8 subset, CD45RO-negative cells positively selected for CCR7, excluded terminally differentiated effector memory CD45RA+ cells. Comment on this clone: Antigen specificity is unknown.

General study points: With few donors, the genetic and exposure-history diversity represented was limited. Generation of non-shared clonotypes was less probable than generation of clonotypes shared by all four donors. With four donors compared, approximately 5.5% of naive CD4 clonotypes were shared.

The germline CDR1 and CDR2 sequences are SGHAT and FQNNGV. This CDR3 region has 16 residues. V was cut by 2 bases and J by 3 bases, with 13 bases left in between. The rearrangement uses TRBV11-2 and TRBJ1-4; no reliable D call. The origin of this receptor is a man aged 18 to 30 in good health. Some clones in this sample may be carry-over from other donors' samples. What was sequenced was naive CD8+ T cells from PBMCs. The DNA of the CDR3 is TGTGCCAGCAGCTTAATCCCCCGGGGTCCTAATGAAAAACTGTTTTTT. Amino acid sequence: CASSLIPRGPNEKLFF.